This TCR beta chain was documented in a study of T cells after yellow fever vaccination. Study overall: Preparing low-cell-number fractions relied on SMART-Seq v4 Ultra Low Input.

TCRdb passed the 5' RACE reads through MiXCR, listing each CDR3 protein once. The table shows 500,000 to 650,000 distinct CDR3 sequences, with approximately 16% occurring only once. The table lists this clonotype with a few counts. The antigen is not known. Points from the study as a whole: It was a small share of clonotypes that appeared in both CD4 and CD8 compartments.

The V and J ends lost 0 bases and 6 bases, in that order; junction bases with no gene match: 6. The germline V gene encodes CDR1 MNHEY and CDR2 SMNVEV (reference sequence). The CDR3 sequence is 15 residues long. V usage is TRBV27 and J usage is TRBJ2-5, with 8 bases that match TRBD1. This TCR was sampled from a man aged 18 to 29 who received the YFV17D yellow fever vaccine. Sequenced material: PBMCs, taken about 5 days after the first yellow fever vaccination. This CDR3 is CASSLSAGGWKTQYF. In nucleotides, the CDR3 is TGTGCCAGCAGTTTATCCGCAGGGGGCTGGAAGACCCAGTACTTC.